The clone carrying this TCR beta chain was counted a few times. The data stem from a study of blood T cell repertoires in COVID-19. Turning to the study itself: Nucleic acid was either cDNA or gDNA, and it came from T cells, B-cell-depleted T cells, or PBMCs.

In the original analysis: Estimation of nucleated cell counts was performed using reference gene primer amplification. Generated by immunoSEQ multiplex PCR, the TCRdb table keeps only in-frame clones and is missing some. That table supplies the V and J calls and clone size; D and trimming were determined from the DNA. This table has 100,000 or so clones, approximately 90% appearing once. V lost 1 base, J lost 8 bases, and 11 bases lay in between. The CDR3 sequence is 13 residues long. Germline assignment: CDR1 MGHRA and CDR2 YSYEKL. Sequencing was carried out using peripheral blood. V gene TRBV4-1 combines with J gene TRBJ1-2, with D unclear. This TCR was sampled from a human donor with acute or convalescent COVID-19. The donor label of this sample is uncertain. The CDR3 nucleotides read TGCGCCAGCAGCCAAGCGGCAGGAAGAGGCTACACCTTC. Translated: CASSQAAGRGYTF.